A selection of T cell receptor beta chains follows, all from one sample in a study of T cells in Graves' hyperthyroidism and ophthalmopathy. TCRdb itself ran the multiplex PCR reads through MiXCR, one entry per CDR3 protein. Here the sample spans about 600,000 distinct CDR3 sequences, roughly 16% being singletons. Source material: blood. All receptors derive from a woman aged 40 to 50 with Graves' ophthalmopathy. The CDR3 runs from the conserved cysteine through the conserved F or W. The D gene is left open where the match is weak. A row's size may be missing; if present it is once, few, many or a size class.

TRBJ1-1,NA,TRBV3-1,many,TGTGCCAGCAGCCAAGCGGGGACGAAAACTGAAGCTTTCTTT,CASSQAGTKTEAFF
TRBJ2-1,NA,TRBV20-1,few,TGCAGTGCTACAACCTCCAGCTCCTACAATGAGCAGTTCTTC,CSATTSSSYNEQFF
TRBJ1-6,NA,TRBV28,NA,TGTGCCAGCAGTTACGGCTCCCGAGGGTCCAATTCACCCCTCCACTTT,CASSYGSRGSNSPLHF
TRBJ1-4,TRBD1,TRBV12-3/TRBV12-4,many,TGTGCCAGCAGTTTAGGTTCGAGGGGGGACAGTTCGAATGAAAAACTGTTTTTT,CASSLGSRGDSSNEKLFF
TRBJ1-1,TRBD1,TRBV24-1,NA,TGTGCCACCAGAGACACCGGACAGGGTGCGGCTTTCTTT,CATRDTGQGAAFF
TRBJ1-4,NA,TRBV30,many,TGTGCCTGGACTAGAGACAGCAATGAAAAACTGTTTTTT,CAWTRDSNEKLFF
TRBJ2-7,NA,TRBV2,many,TGTGCCAGCAGGTTCGACAGAAGGGAGCAGTACTTC,CASRFDRREQYF
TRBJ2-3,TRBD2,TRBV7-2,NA,TGTGCCAGCAGCTTATTCGGTACCGGGAGGGCTAGCACAGATACGCAGTATTTT,CASSLFGTGRASTDTQYF
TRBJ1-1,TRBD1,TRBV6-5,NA,TGTGCCAGCAGTTACTCCGGGACAGGACCTTTCGGGGCTTTCTTT,CASSYSGTGPFGAFF
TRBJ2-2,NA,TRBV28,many,TGTGCCAGCAGCGCGGGGATCGGGGAGCTGTTTTTT,CASSAGIGELFF
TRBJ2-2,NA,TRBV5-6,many,TGTGCCAGCAGCTCCGAGCATAACACCGGGGAGCTGTTTTTT,CASSSEHNTGELFF
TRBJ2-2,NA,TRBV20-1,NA,TGCAGTGCCTATCCTGTTTTCAGCAGCACCGGGGAGCTGTTTTTT,CSAYPVFSSTGELFF
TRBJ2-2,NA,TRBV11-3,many,TGTGCCAGCAGCGTCAGGGACACCGGGGAGCTGTTTTTT,CASSVRDTGELFF
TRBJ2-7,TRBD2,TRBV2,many,TGTGCCAGCAGTGAAGCCCTTAGCGGGGCAACCTACGAGCAGTACTTC,CASSEALSGATYEQYF
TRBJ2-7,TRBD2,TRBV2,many,TGTGCCAGATCCGGGGTAGCGGGAGACTACGAGCAGTACTTC,CARSGVAGDYEQYF
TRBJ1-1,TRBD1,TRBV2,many,TGTGCCAGCAACCCAGCACAGGGGGCGCATCCTGAAGCTTTCTTT,CASNPAQGAHPEAFF
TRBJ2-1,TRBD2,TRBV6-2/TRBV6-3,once,TGTGCCAGCAGTGACTCTGGACTAGCGGGAGGGGTCGATGAGCAGTTCTTC,CASSDSGLAGGVDEQFF
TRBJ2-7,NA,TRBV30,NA,TGTGCCGGCAGCCCGGGACAAAAGGGAAGCGACGAGCAGTACTTC,CAGSPGQKGSDEQYF
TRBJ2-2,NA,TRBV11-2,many,TGTGCCAGCAGCTCCCGGACCAGCGACGGGGAGCTGTTTTTT,CASSSRTSDGELFF
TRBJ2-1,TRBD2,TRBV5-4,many,TGTGCCAGCAGCATCTCTCCGGGGACTAGCGGACACAATGAGCAGTTCTTC,CASSISPGTSGHNEQFF
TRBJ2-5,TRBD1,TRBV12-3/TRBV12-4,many,TGTGCCAGCATGTCCTCATCGGACAGGGTGACGGAGACCCAGTACTTC,CASMSSSDRVTETQYF
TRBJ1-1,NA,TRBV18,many,TGTGCCAGCTCACCAAGACAGCGCGACACTGAAGCTTTCTTT,CASSPRQRDTEAFF
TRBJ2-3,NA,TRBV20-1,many,TGCAGTGCTAGAGCGCCTGGCGAGAACACAGATACGCAGTATTTT,CSARAPGENTDTQYF
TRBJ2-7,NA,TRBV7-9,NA,TGTGCCAGCAGCCCAGGACAGCCCGTCTACGAGCAGTACTTC,CASSPGQPVYEQYF
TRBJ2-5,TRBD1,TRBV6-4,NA,TGTGCCAGCAGTGACTCGACAGGGGATGGAAGATTCTCGGAGACCCAGTACTTC,CASSDSTGDGRFSETQYF
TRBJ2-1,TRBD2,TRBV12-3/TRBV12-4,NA,TGTGCCAGCAGTCCGCCGGGACTAGCGGGGGCCGATGAGCAGTTCTTC,CASSPPGLAGADEQFF
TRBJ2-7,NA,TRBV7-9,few,TGTGCCAGCACCCCCGCACGGAGTTACGAGCAGTACTTC,CASTPARSYEQYF
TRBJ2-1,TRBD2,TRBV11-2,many,TGTGCCAGCAGCTTAGCTAGGACTAGAGATGAGCAGTTCTTC,CASSLARTRDEQFF
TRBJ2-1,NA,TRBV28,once,TGTGCCAGCAGTTTATCAGGCAGGGTCTCGGACAATGAGCAGTTCTTC,CASSLSGRVSDNEQFF
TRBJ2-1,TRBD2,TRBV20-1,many,TGCAGTGCCGATCTAGCGGGGGCCGGGAACGACAATGAGCAGTTCTTC,CSADLAGAGNDNEQFF
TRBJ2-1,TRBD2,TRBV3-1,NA,TGTGCCAGCAGCCTGACTGGACTAGCCTACAATGAGCAGTTCTTC,CASSLTGLAYNEQFF
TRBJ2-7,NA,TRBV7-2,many,TGTGCCAGCAGCTTAGGTCCAGTTGGGTACGAGCAGTACTTC,CASSLGPVGYEQYF
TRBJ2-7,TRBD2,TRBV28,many,TGTGCCAGCAGACGTCTAGCGGGGCCCTCCTACGAGCAGTACTTC,CASRRLAGPSYEQYF
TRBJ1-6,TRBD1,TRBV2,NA,TGTGCCAGCAGGGGACAGATTAGAAATTCACCCCTCCACTTT,CASRGQIRNSPLHF